These 25 T cell receptor beta chains came from one sample sequenced in a study of cytomegalovirus exposure and HLA in healthy donors. The PCR contained 60 Vbeta and 13 Jbeta primers. Clones were sequenced by immunoSEQ multiplex PCR, and TCRdb holds only the in-frame ones, with some missing. The data contain fewer than 110,000 clones, 76% of them singletons. The sample consisted of PBMCs. All receptors derive from a man aged 40-49 years in good health and CMV-seronegative.

This chain links TRBV6-1 with TRBJ1-5; 10 nucleotides align to TRBD1. V was clipped by 5 bases and J by 6 bases; unmatched bases: 7. Germline V lookup: CDR1 MNHNS, CDR2 SASEGT. The CDR3 is 15 residues long. The CDR3 nucleotides are TGTGCCAGCAGTACCCGGGACAGGGGAAGTCAGCCCCAGCATTTT. Translating gives CASSTRDRGSQPQHF.

This rearrangement joins TRBV5-8 to TRBJ2-3; D gene unclear. The CDR3 loop spans 11 amino acids. Germline CDR1 reads SGHTS; CDR2 reads YDEGEE. With 8 bases removed from V and 6 bases from J, the gap between germline ends came to 10 bases. CDR3 bases: TGTGCCAGTCTTACGGGTGATACGCAGTATTTT. This sequence encodes CASLTGDTQYF.

The chain couples TRBV30 to TRBJ1-5; 8 positions match TRBD1. CDR1 is GTSNPN, CDR2 SVGIG, per germline (reference sequence). Germline trimming cut 3 bases from V and 6 bases from J; bases unmatched to any gene: 7. CDR3 size: 14 residues. CDR3 sequence: CAWSAGGAGQPQHF. CDR3 DNA: TGTGCCTGGAGCGCAGGGGGCGCGGGTCAGCCCCAGCATTTT.

This chain connects TRBV5-5 to TRBJ2-3; 13 nucleotides align to TRBD2. V dropped 1 base and J dropped 3; count of bases not matched to a gene: 2. Germline V gene data show CDR1 as SGHKS and CDR2 as YYEKEE (reference sequence). The CDR3 has 16 amino acids. CDR3 in DNA: TGTGCCAGCAGCTTGACTAGCGGGGGGGCGACAGATACGCAGTATTTT. Its protein product is CASSLTSGGATDTQYF.

The table lists this clone with a count of one. The chain couples TRBV30 to TRBJ2-6, with D maybe TRBD1 (6 bases). Between the trimmed V and J ends, which lost 2 bases and 4 bases, there was a span of 12 bases. Germline-derived CDR1 and CDR2 are GTSNPN and SVGIG (reference sequence). The CDR3 covers 15 residues. The CDR3 DNA reads TGTGCCTGGAGTCCTCAGGGGACCGGGGCCAACGTCCTGACTTTC. Translating gives CAWSPQGTGANVLTF.

The chain couples TRBV30 to TRBJ2-3, with 11 bases aligning to TRBD2. Germline V CDR1 and CDR2: GTSNPN, SVGIG (reference sequence). V gave up 2 bases and J gave up 2 bases; unmatched junction bases: 6. This CDR3 has 16 amino acids. The CDR3 DNA reads as TGTGCCTGGAGTTCGGCTAGCGGGGGGACCACAGATACGCAGTATTTT. Translation: CAWSSASGGTTDTQYF.

J is TRBJ2-3 and V is TRBV11-2; D unclear. Germline V gives CDR1 SGHAT, CDR2 FQNNGV. CDR3 length: 15 amino acids. V was pared by 5 bases and J by 1 base, with 13 bases between. CDR3 sequence (DNA): TGTGCCAGCAGCCCGGGTGAGCCGGGCACAGATACGCAGTATTTT. Amino acid sequence: CASSPGEPGTDTQYF.

The chain is built from TRBV7-8 and TRBJ2-3; D unresolved. Per the germline V gene, CDR1 is SGHVS and CDR2 is FQNEAQ. The CDR3 sequence is 16 residues long. V shed 3 bases and J shed 4 bases, with 17 bases lying between them. CDR3 sequence: CASSFSRISSADTQYF. In DNA, the CDR3 is TGTGCCAGCAGCTTTTCTCGTATCAGCAGCGCAGATACGCAGTATTTT.

J is TRBJ2-6 and V is TRBV11-2; D may be TRBD1 (5 bases). Deletions cut 5 bases from V and 0 bases from J, with 14 bases between. The CDR3 is made up of 17 amino acids. Germline V gene data show CDR1 as SGHAT and CDR2 as FQNNGV. The CDR3 nucleotides read TGTGCCAGCAGCCCCAGGGCAGGGAACTCTGGGGCCAACGTCCTGACTTTC. As protein: CASSPRAGNSGANVLTF.

The rearrangement uses TRBV7-9 and TRBJ1-1, with D possibly matching TRBD1 (6 bases). V was cut by 5 bases and J by 4 bases, with 14 bases left in between. Germline V lookup: CDR1 SEHNR, CDR2 FQNEAQ (reference sequence). CDR3 length: 14 amino acids. The CDR3, as DNA: TGTGCCAGCAGCCTAAGGGGGGGTGGCACTGAAGCTTTCTTT. It translates to CASSLRGGGTEAFF.

The gene calls are TRBV2 and TRBJ2-2; 9 positions agree with TRBD1. Germline CDR1 and CDR2: SNHLY and FYNNEI. After removal of 2 bases from V and 7 bases from J, the junction contained 11 bases not matched to a gene. The length of the CDR3 is 17 residues. CDR3 bases: TGTGCCAGCAGTGAAAAACCTCCGGGACAGGGTGTCGGGGAGCTGTTTTTT. This encodes CASSEKPPGQGVGELFF.

This clone was detected a few times. The rearrangement joins TRBV4-2 to TRBJ2-5, with D possibly being TRBD1 (6 bases). V was cut by 0 bases and J by 9 bases, with 17 bases left in between. The CDR3 runs 15 residues. Per the germline V gene, CDR1 is LGHNA and CDR2 is YNFKEQ. CDR3 coding DNA: TGTGCCAGCAGCCAAGAAGTGGGCCGGCCAGGGGCCCAGTACTTC. Its translation is CASSQEVGRPGAQYF.

The chain carries TRBV18 and TRBJ1-4; the D is unclear. Between the trimmed V and J ends, which lost 4 bases and 2 bases, there was a span of 8 bases. The CDR3 covers 14 residues. From germline, CDR1 is KGHSH and CDR2 LQKENI. DNA for the CDR3: TGTGCCAGCTCACAGGGCGGGACTAATGAAAAACTGTTTTTT. Its protein is CASSQGGTNEKLFF.

The genes are TRBV18 and TRBJ2-3; perhaps TRBD2 as D (5 bases). CDR1 and CDR2 from the germline V gene are KGHSH and LQKENI. The CDR3 extends over 15 amino acids. V shed 3 bases and J shed 0 bases, with 10 bases lying between them. The CDR3 coding sequence is TGTGCCAGCTCACCCACCCGGGGAAGCACAGATACGCAGTATTTT. Its translation is CASSPTRGSTDTQYF. The full variable domain, its missing parts supplied by reference TRBV18 and TRBJ2-3, is NAGVMQNPRHLVRRRGQEARLRCSPMKGHSHVYWYRQLPEEGLKFMVYLQKENIIDESGMPKERFSAEFPKEGPSILRIQQVVRGDSAAYFCASSPTRGSTDTQYFGPGTRLTVL.

The table lists this clone with a few counts. The rearrangement joins TRBV30 to TRBJ1-3; the D gene is possibly TRBD1 (5 bases). The CDR3 length is 16 residues. Germline V gene data show CDR1 as GTSNPN and CDR2 as SVGIG (reference sequence). The ends were cut back, 0 bases at V and 0 bases at J, with 12 bases in the middle. The CDR3 nucleotides read TGTGCCTGGAGTGTATCTGGGGGGGTCTCTGGAAACACCATATATTTT. It codes for CAWSVSGGVSGNTIYF.

V and J are TRBV7-9 and TRBJ2-1; TRBD2 matches 16 bases. After removal of 4 bases from V and 10 bases from J, the junction contained 10 bases not matched to a gene. This CDR3 is 17 amino acids long. Germline V lookup: CDR1 SEHNR, CDR2 FQNEAQ (reference sequence). This CDR3 is CASSSSWGLAGGPEQFF. The CDR3 DNA is TGTGCCAGCAGCTCGAGCTGGGGACTAGCGGGGGGGCCGGAGCAGTTCTTC. The full variable domain, with the rest looked up from reference TRBV7-9 and TRBJ2-1, is DTGVSQNPRHKITKRGQNVTFRCDPISEHNRLYWYRQTLGQGPEFLTYFQNEAQLEKSRLLSDRFSAERPKGSFSTLEIQRTEQGDSAMYLCASSSSWGLAGGPEQFFGPGTRLTVL.

CDR3 sequence (DNA): TGTGCCAGCTCCTTCAGTAAAACTAATGAAAAACTGTTTTTT. Translating gives CASSFSKTNEKLFF. The rearrangement uses TRBV27 and TRBJ1-4; D uncertain. V gave up 8 bases and J gave up 1 base, with 11 bases separating them. Germline loops: CDR1 MNHEY, CDR2 SMNVEV (reference sequence). The CDR3 is 14 residues long. Combining the CDR3 with reference TRBV27 and TRBJ1-4 gives the whole variable domain EAQVTQNPRYLITVTGKKLTVTCSQNMNHEYMSWYRQDPGLGLRQIYYSMNVEVTDKGDVPEGYKVSRKEKRNFPLILESPSPNQTSLYFCASSFSKTNEKLFFGSGTQLSVL.

V usage is TRBV7-9 and J usage is TRBJ1-3; D is perhaps TRBD1 (5 bases). V was pared by 5 bases and J by 0 bases, with 11 bases between. The CDR3 contains 15 residues. The germline CDR1 and CDR2 sequences are SEHNR and FQNEAQ (reference sequence). CDR3 protein: CASSPQGTSGNTIYF. DNA of the CDR3: TGTGCCAGCAGCCCGCAGGGAACCTCTGGAAACACCATATATTTT.

The CDR3 protein is CASRRTSGVVGELFF. The CDR3 nucleotides read TGTGCCAGCCGAAGGACTAGCGGGGTAGTCGGGGAGCTGTTTTTT. The chain uses TRBV2 and TRBJ2-2, with 12 bases fitting TRBD2. Trimming cost V 8 bases and J 7 bases; bases outside gene matches: 8. The CDR3 has 15 residues. Germline-derived CDR1 and CDR2 are SNHLY and FYNNEI. Based on the CDR3 plus reference TRBV2 and TRBJ2-2, the full variable domain is EPEVTQTPSHQVTQMGQEVILRCVPISNHLYFYWYRQILGQKVEFLVSFYNNEISEKSEIFDDQFSVERPDGSNFTLKIRSTKLEDSAMYFCASRRTSGVVGELFFGEGSRLTVL.

This clone has just one count. V usage is TRBV19 and J usage is TRBJ2-5; D perhaps matches TRBD2 (5 bases). V lost 3 bases, J lost 0 bases, and 14 bases lay in between. Germline V CDR1 and CDR2: LNHDA, SQIVND (reference sequence). The CDR3 spans 16 residues. Here the CDR3 DNA reads TGTGCCAGTAGTATGGGCCGGGAACTGTACCAAGAGACCCAGTACTTC. Translating it yields CASSMGRELYQETQYF.

The chain joins TRBV18 to TRBJ2-5; D remains ambiguous. This CDR3 comprises 14 residues. The germline V gene has CDR1 KGHSH and CDR2 LQKENI. Trimming shortened V by 2 bases and J by 3 bases, and 10 bases separated the two germline ends. For the CDR3, the DNA is TGTGCCAGCTCACCATGGGTAGAGGAAGAGACCCAGTACTTC. Translation: CASSPWVEEETQYF.

The chain uses TRBV25-1 and TRBJ2-5; D perhaps matches TRBD1 (6 bases). The germline gives CDR1 MGHDK, CDR2 SYGVNS. The CDR3 covers 15 residues. The ends were cut back, 6 bases at V and 5 bases at J, with 19 bases in the middle. The CDR3 reads CASSPQGQGQETQYF. CDR3 nucleotide sequence: TGTGCCAGCAGCCCCCAGGGGCAGGGGCAGGAGACCCAGTACTTC.

The chain uses TRBV4-3 and TRBJ2-1; TRBD2 agrees at 7 bases. Per the germline V gene, CDR1 is LGHNA and CDR2 is YSLEER. J lost 10 bases, V lost 0 bases, and 3 bases had no gene match. CDR3 length: 13 residues. The CDR3 bases are TGCGCCAGCAGCCAAGACACAGCGGGGGAGCAGTTCTTC. As protein: CASSQDTAGEQFF.

The V gene is TRBV28, the J gene TRBJ2-3; maybe TRBD1 (5 bases). With 6 bases removed from V and 4 bases from J, the gap between germline ends came to 11 bases. The length of the CDR3 is 13 residues. Per germline, CDR1 MDHEN and CDR2 SYDVKM. CDR3 sequence reads: CASRDSGADTQYF. DNA for the CDR3: TGTGCCAGCAGAGACAGTGGTGCAGATACGCAGTATTTT.

The V gene is TRBV9, the J gene TRBJ2-1; 8 bases are shared with TRBD2. The CDR3 sequence is 17 residues long. V dropped 0 bases and J dropped 1; count of bases not matched to a gene: 6. CDR1 is SGDLS and CDR2 is YYNGEE in the germline V gene. The CDR3 here is CASSVEYSGGSYNEQFF. The CDR3, as DNA: TGTGCCAGCAGCGTAGAATACAGCGGGGGATCCTACAATGAGCAGTTCTTC.